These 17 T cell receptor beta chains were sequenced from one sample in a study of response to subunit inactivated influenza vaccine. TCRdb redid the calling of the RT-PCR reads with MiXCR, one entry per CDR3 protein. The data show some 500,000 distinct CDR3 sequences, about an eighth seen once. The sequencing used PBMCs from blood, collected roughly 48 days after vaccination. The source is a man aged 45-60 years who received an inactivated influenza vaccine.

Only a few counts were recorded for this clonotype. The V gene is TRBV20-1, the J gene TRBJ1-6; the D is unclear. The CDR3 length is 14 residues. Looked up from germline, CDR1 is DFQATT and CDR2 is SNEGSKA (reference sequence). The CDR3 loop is CSPDANVYNSPLHF. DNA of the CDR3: TGCAGCCCGGACGCCAATGTCTATAATTCACCCCTCCACTTT.

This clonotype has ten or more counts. The CDR3 nucleotides read TGCGCCAGCAGCTCGGGGACAGGAGGTGAAGCTTTCTTT. Translating gives CASSSGTGGEAFF. The chain has TRBV5-1 and TRBJ1-1; 8 nucleotides align to TRBD1. The CDR3 is made up of 13 amino acids. Trimming at V came to 3 bases and at J to 7 bases, leaving 5 bases not matched to a gene. From germline, CDR1 is SGHRS and CDR2 YFSETQ.

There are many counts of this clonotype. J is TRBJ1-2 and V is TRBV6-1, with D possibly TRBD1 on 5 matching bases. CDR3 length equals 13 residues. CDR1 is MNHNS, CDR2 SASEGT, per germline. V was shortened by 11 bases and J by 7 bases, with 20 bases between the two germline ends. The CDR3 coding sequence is TGTGCCGTTGGGGACTTTCAAAGGACTGGCTACACCTTC. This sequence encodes CAVGDFQRTGYTF.

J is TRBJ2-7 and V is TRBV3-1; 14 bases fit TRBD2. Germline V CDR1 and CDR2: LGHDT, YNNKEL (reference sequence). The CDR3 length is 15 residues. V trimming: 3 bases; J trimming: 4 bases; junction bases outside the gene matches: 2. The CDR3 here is CASSQGLAGVYEQYF. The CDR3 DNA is TGTGCCAGCAGCCAGGGACTAGCGGGAGTATACGAGCAGTACTTC.

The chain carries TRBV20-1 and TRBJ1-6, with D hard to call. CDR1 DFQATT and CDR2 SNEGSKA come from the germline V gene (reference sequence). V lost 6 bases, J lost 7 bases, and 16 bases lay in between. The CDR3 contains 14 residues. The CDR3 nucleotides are TGCAGTGCCCACACCTGGGATAACAATTCACCCCTCCACTTT. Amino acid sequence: CSAHTWDNNSPLHF.

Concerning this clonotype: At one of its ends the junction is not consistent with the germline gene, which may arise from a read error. The CDR3 sequence is CAASRGEGGTDTQYF. The CDR3 bases are TGTGCCGCCAGCAGAGGGGAGGGTGGCACAGATACGCAGTATTTT. This sequence joins TRBV15 and TRBJ2-3; 7 nucleotides line up with TRBD2. This CDR3 region has 15 residues. Germline V lookup: CDR1 LNHNV, CDR2 YYDKDF (reference sequence).

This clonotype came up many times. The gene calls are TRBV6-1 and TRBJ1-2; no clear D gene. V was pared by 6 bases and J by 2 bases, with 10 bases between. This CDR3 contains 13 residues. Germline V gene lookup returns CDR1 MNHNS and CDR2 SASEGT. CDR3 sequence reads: CASRGTVNYGYTF. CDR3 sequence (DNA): TGTGCCAGCAGAGGAACAGTGAACTATGGCTACACCTTC.

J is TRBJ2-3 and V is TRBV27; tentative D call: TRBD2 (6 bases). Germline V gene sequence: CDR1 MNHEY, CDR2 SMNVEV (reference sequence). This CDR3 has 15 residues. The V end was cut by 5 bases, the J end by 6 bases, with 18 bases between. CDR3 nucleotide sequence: TGTGCCAGCAGTCCGGGACTCTTTAAGGCGGATACGCAGTATTTT. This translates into CASSPGLFKADTQYF.

In DNA, the CDR3 is TGTGCCAGCAGCCAAGATAGGCGGGAGCTTTACTTC. It is translated as CASSQDRRELYF. J is TRBJ2-7 and V is TRBV4-2; 7 nucleotides align to TRBD2. Unmatched junction bases numbered 6, after V lost 0 bases and J lost 13 bases. The length of the CDR3 is 12 residues. Germline loops: CDR1 LGHNA, CDR2 YNFKEQ.

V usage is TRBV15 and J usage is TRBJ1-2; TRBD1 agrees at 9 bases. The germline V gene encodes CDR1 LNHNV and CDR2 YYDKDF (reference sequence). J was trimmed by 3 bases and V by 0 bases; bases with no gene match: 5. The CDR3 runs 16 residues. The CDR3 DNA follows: TGTGCCACCAGCAGAGAACTCTACAGGGGGCACTATGGCTACACCTTC. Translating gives CATSRELYRGHYGYTF. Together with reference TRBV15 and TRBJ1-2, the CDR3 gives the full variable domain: DAMVIQNPRYQVTQFGKPVTLSCSQTLNHNVMYWYQQKSSQAPKLLFHYYDKDFNNEADTPDNFQSRRPNTSFCFLDIRSPGLGDTAMYLCATSRELYRGHYGYTFGSGTRLTVV.

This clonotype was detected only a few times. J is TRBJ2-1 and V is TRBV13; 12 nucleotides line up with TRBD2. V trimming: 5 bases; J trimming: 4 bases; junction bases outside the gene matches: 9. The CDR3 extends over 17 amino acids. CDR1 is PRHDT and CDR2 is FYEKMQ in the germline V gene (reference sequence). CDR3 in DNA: TGTGCCAGCAGCCCATCACGGACTAGCGGGAAATACAATGAGCAGTTCTTC. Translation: CASSPSRTSGKYNEQFF.

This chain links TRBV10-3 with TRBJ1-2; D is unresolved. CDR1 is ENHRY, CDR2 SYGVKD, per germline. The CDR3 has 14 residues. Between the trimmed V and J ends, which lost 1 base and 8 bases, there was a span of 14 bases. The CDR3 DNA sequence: TGTGCCATCAGTGAGTTGAACGGACCCGGGGGCTACACCTTC. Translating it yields CAISELNGPGGYTF.

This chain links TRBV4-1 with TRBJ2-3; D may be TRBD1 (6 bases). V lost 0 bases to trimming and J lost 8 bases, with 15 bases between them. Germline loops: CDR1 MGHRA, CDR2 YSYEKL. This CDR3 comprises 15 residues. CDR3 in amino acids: CASSQESQGARTQYF. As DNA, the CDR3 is TGCGCCAGCAGCCAAGAGTCACAGGGAGCGCGTACGCAGTATTTT.

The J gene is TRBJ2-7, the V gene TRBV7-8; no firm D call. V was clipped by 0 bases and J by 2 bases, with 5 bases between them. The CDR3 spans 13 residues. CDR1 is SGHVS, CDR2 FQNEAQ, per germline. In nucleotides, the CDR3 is TGTGCCAGCAGCTTAGCTACAGCCTACGAGCAGTACTTC. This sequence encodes CASSLATAYEQYF.

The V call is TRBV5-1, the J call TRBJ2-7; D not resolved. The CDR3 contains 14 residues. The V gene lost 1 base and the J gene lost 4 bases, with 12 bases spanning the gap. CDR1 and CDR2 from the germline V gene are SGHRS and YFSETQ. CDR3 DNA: TGCGCCAGCAGCTTGTTAGGGATGGAATACGAGCAGTACTTC. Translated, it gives CASSLLGMEYEQYF.

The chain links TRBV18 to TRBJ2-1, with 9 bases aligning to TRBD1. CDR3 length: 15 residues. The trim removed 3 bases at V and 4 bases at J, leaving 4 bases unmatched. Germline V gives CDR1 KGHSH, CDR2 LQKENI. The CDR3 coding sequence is TGTGCCAGCTCACCGACGGGACAGGGTTACAATGAGCAGTTCTTC. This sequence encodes CASSPTGQGYNEQFF.

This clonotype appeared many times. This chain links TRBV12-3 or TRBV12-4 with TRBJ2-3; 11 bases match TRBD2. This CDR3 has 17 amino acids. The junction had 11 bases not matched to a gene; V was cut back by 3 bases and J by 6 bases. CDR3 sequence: CASSFGSSGRKGDTQYF. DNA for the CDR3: TGTGCCAGCAGTTTTGGGTCTAGCGGGAGGAAAGGTGATACGCAGTATTTT.